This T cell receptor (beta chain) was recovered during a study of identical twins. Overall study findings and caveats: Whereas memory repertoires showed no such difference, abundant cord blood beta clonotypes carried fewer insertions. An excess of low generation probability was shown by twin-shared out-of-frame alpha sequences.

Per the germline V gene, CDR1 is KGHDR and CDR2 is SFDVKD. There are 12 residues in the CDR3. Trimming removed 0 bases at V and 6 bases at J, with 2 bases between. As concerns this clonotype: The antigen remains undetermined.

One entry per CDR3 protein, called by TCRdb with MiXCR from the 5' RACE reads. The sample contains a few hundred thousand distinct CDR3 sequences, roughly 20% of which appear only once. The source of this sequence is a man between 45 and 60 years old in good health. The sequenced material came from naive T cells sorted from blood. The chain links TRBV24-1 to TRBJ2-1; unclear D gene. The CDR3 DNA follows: TGTGCCACCAGTGATTTGATCAATGAGCAGTTCTTC. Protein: CATSDLINEQFF.